In this sample, the clone carrying this TCR beta chain turned up many times. Its antigen is unknown. The data stem from a study of T cells in Graves' hyperthyroidism and ophthalmopathy. Study-level information: The blood sample was taken at first diagnosis, before treatment began. Study-level points and caveats: Within blood appeared most thyroid clonotypes that had expanded above 0.001.

Germline V lookup: CDR1 SGHTS, CDR2 YDEGEE. The CDR3 is 13 amino acids. Deletions cut 6 bases from V and 2 bases from J, with 12 bases between. Newly diagnosed hyperthyroidism patients aged 18 to 65 years had disease lasting under 2 months. RNA transcripts were the template for amplifying TCR beta CDR3 regions. An initial round of RT-PCR targeting the TCR CDR3 relied on the HTBI primer set. In TCRdb, the multiplex PCR reads were re-called with MiXCR into one record per CDR3 protein. The sample contains 600,000 to 800,000 distinct CDR3 sequences, just over 35% of which appear only once. The sequencing sample was made of blood. This sequence was found in a woman in her thirties or forties with Graves' hyperthyroidism. The chain joins TRBV5-8 to TRBJ2-7; unclear D gene. CDR3 in DNA: TGTGCCAGCACCTGGGATCGCACCTACGAGCAGTACTTC. Protein: CASTWDRTYEQYF. Complete variable domain (other parts from reference TRBV5-8 and TRBJ2-7): EAGVTQSPTHLIKTRGQQATLRCSPISGHTSVYWYQQALGLGLQFLLWYDEGEERNRGNFPPRFSGRQFPNYSSELNVNALELEDSALYLCASTWDRTYEQYFGPGTRLTVT.